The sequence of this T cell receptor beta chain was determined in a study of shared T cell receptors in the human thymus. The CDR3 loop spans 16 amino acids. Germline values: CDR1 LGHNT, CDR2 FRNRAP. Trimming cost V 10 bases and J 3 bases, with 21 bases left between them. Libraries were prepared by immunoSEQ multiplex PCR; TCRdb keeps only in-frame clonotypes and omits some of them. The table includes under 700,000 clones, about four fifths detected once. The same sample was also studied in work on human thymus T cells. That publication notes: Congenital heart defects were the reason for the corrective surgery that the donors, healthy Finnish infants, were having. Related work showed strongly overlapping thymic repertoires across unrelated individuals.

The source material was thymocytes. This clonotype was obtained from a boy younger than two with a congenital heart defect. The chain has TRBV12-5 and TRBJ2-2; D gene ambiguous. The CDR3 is CATGFFVGHYTGELFF. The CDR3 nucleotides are TGTGCTACTGGCTTCTTCGTCGGTCATTACACCGGGGAGCTGTTTTTT.